The rows below give T cell receptor beta chains drawn from one sample of a study of beta chain features in type 1 diabetes. Assay: immunoSEQ multiplex PCR; the TCRdb copy retains only in-frame clones and omits some. The table has just over 450,000 clones, approximately 31% seen once. Sequenced input: naive CD4+ T cells from blood. Receptors were obtained from a man between 18 and 29 years old in good health. The CDR3 runs from the conserved cysteine through the conserved F or W. D genes are given only for firm matches. Clone size is given for some rows only: seen once, a few or many times, or a class if the clone is expanded.

clone_size: few
v_call: TRBV15
j_call: TRBJ2-7
cdr3_length: 17
d_call: TRBD1
cdr3_nt: TGTGCCACCAGCAGAGAAGTCGGGACAGAAAATCCTTACGAGCAGTACTTC
cdr3_aa: CATSREVGTENPYEQYF

clone_size: NA
v_call: TRBV11-3
j_call: TRBJ2-1
cdr3_length: 13
d_call: NA
cdr3_nt: TGTGCCAGCAGCTTAAATGCGGCGGGCGAGCAGTTCTTC
cdr3_aa: CASSLNAAGEQFF

clone_size: NA
v_call: TRBV27
j_call: TRBJ2-1
cdr3_length: 15
d_call: NA
cdr3_nt: TGTGCCAGCAGTTCTCGATTAAGCTCCTACAATGAGCAGTTCTTC
cdr3_aa: CASSSRLSSYNEQFF

clone_size: few
v_call: TRBV7-3
j_call: TRBJ2-1
cdr3_length: 13
d_call: NA
cdr3_nt: TGTGCCAGCAGCCTCGGGGACTCCCTCCAGCAGTTCTTC
cdr3_aa: CASSLGDSLQQFF

clone_size: few
v_call: TRBV30
j_call: TRBJ1-2
cdr3_length: 17
d_call: TRBD1
cdr3_nt: TGTGCCTGGCAGTTAGGGACAGGGAGTCCTTACCCAAATGGCTACACCTTC
cdr3_aa: CAWQLGTGSPYPNGYTF

clone_size: NA
v_call: TRBV6-6
j_call: TRBJ1-2
cdr3_length: 15
d_call: NA
cdr3_nt: TGTGCCAGCAGTTTCTCGGGGGAATTTAACTATGGCTACACCTTC
cdr3_aa: CASSFSGEFNYGYTF

clone_size: NA
v_call: TRBV29-1
j_call: TRBJ2-7
cdr3_length: 11
d_call: TRBD2
cdr3_nt: TGCAGCGTTGGAACTAGCGGCGAGCAGTACTTC
cdr3_aa: CSVGTSGEQYF

clone_size: few
v_call: TRBV30
j_call: TRBJ2-7
cdr3_length: 15
d_call: NA
cdr3_nt: TGTGCCTGGAGTTCCGGCACCGGGAAGTTCTACGAGCAGTACTTC
cdr3_aa: CAWSSGTGKFYEQYF

clone_size: NA
v_call: TRBV9
j_call: TRBJ2-2
cdr3_length: 11
d_call: NA
cdr3_nt: TGTGCCAGCAGCGTCTCCGGGGAGCTGTTTTTT
cdr3_aa: CASSVSGELFF

clone_size: few
v_call: TRBV4-1
j_call: TRBJ2-5
cdr3_length: 16
d_call: NA
cdr3_nt: TGCGCCAGCAGCCAAGATCCGGAGGGGGCGAGGGAGACCCAGTACTTC
cdr3_aa: CASSQDPEGARETQYF

clone_size: few
v_call: TRBV6-5
j_call: TRBJ2-7
cdr3_length: 12
d_call: NA
cdr3_nt: TGTGCCAGCAGTTACGAAGGATACGAGCAGTACTTC
cdr3_aa: CASSYEGYEQYF

clone_size: NA
v_call: TRBV7-9
j_call: TRBJ2-1
cdr3_length: 16
d_call: TRBD2
cdr3_nt: TGTGCCAGCAGCCGAAAGCGGGAGCAGGGCTACAATGAGCAGTTCTTC
cdr3_aa: CASSRKREQGYNEQFF

clone_size: few
v_call: TRBV7-9
j_call: TRBJ2-3
cdr3_length: 15
d_call: NA
cdr3_nt: TGTGCCAGCAGCCGGGGGATCTCTAGCACAGATACGCAGTATTTT
cdr3_aa: CASSRGISSTDTQYF

clone_size: NA
v_call: TRBV15
j_call: TRBJ2-5
cdr3_length: 14
d_call: NA
cdr3_nt: TGTGCCACCAGCAGAGATCGGGCCCAGGAGACCCAGTACTTC
cdr3_aa: CATSRDRAQETQYF

clone_size: NA
v_call: TRBV4-2
j_call: TRBJ2-1
cdr3_length: 16
d_call: NA
cdr3_nt: TGTGCCAGCAGCCATCTCGGGGAAAGCTCCTACAATGAGCAGTTCTTC
cdr3_aa: CASSHLGESSYNEQFF

clone_size: NA
v_call: TRBV10-3
j_call: TRBJ2-3
cdr3_length: 16
d_call: TRBD2
cdr3_nt: TGTGCCATCAGTGAGAATCGGCGGGAGTCGAGAGATACGCAGTATTTT
cdr3_aa: CAISENRRESRDTQYF

clone_size: NA
v_call: TRBV2
j_call: TRBJ2-5
cdr3_length: 14
d_call: TRBD1
cdr3_nt: TGTGCCAGCAGTGAACTAACAGGGGAAGAGACCCAGTACTTC
cdr3_aa: CASSELTGEETQYF

clone_size: few
v_call: TRBV19
j_call: TRBJ1-2
cdr3_length: 14
d_call: NA
cdr3_nt: TGTGCCAGTCGCTGGCGGGGTGGGAACTATGGCTACACCTTC
cdr3_aa: CASRWRGGNYGYTF

clone_size: NA
v_call: TRBV21-1
j_call: TRBJ1-5
cdr3_length: 15
d_call: NA
cdr3_nt: TGTGCCAGCAGGGGAACAGGATATAGCAATCAGCCCCAGCATTTT
cdr3_aa: CASRGTGYSNQPQHF